The 22 T cell receptor beta chains below were found in one sample sequenced in a study of blood T cell repertoires in COVID-19. Assay used: immunoSEQ multiplex PCR; TCRdb lists only in-frame clones, some missing. The sample records about 150,000 clones, approximately 80% being singletons. Sample: peripheral blood. The receptor set was obtained from a woman in her sixties with COVID-19, enrolled during active disease.

The chain uses TRBV11-2 and TRBJ2-3, with 13 nucleotides matching TRBD2. After removal of 5 bases from V and 10 bases from J, the junction contained 6 bases not matched to a gene. The CDR3 is 14 amino acids. Looked up from germline, CDR1 is SGHAT and CDR2 is FQNNGV. The CDR3 sequence is CASSPGLAGVPQYF. Written as DNA, the CDR3 is TGTGCCAGCAGCCCCGGACTAGCGGGGGTGCCGCAGTATTTT.

V gene TRBV19 combines with J gene TRBJ2-1; 10 nucleotides line up with TRBD2. CDR3 size: 19 residues. Germline assignment: CDR1 LNHDA and CDR2 SQIVND (reference sequence). J was trimmed by 0 bases and V by 3 bases; bases with no gene match: 11. The CDR3 DNA is TGTGCCAGTAGTATCTTGGGACTAGCGAGAACGTTCTCCTACAATGAGCAGTTCTTC. This gives the protein CASSILGLARTFSYNEQFF.

The chain combines TRBV3-1 (or the pseudogene TRBV3-2) with TRBJ2-2; possible D gene TRBD2, 6 bases. This CDR3 is 17 amino acids long. Germline-derived CDR1 and CDR2 are LGHDT and YNNKEL (reference sequence). V was trimmed by 6 bases and J by 5 bases, leaving 22 bases between them. The CDR3: CASRPPGSFGGTGELFF. The DNA for the CDR3 is TGTGCCAGCAGGCCTCCCGGGAGTTTTGGGGGAACCGGGGAGCTGTTTTTT.

The chain links TRBV19 to TRBJ1-4; D is perhaps TRBD1 (6 bases). V was shortened by 8 bases and J by 1 base, with 17 bases between the two germline ends. This CDR3 has 16 amino acids. Germline values: CDR1 LNHDA, CDR2 SQIVND (reference sequence). CDR3 bases: TGTGCCAGTGAGGGGCAGGGGAGAGGAACTAATGAAAAACTGTTTTTT. Amino acid sequence: CASEGQGRGTNEKLFF.

The rearrangement joins TRBV7-8 to TRBJ2-7; a possible D gene is TRBD1 (5 bases). The CDR3 spans 14 residues. CDR1 and CDR2 from the germline V gene are SGHVS and FQNEAQ. The V end was cut by 1 base, the J end by 2 bases, with 9 bases between. The CDR3 DNA is TGTGCCAGCAGCTTAGGGGGCGGACCCTACGAGCAGTACGTC. Its protein is CASSLGGGPYEQYV.

The chain has TRBV7-3 and TRBJ2-1; D is possibly TRBD2 (6 bases). The CDR3 is 16 residues long. V lost 0 bases to trimming and J lost 5 bases, with 14 bases between them. CDR1 and CDR2 (germline): SGHTA, FQGTGA. CDR3 sequence reads: CASSLTGGMSDNEQFF. CDR3 bases: TGTGCCAGCAGCTTAACTGGCGGGATGTCGGACAATGAGCAGTTCTTC. The full variable domain, its missing parts supplied by reference TRBV7-3 and TRBJ2-1, is GAGVSQTPSNKVTEKGKYVELRCDPISGHTALYWYRQSLGQGPEFLIYFQGTGAADDSGLPNDRFFAVRPEGSVSTLKIQRTERGDSAVYLCASSLTGGMSDNEQFFGPGTRLTVL.

The gene calls are TRBV7-8 and TRBJ1-1; 12 nucleotides align to TRBD1. Germline CDR1 SGHVS, CDR2 FQNEAQ. V was clipped by 5 bases and J by 0 bases; unmatched bases: 10. This CDR3 comprises 18 residues. The CDR3 loop reads CASSRPSGTGGLNTEAFF. CDR3 sequence (DNA): TGTGCCAGCAGCCGACCGTCCGGGACAGGGGGCTTGAACACTGAAGCTTTCTTT.

This sequence joins TRBV4-1 and TRBJ1-1; TRBD1 matches at 7 bases. In germline, CDR1 is MGHRA, CDR2 YSYEKL. The J segment lost 1 base and the V segment lost 0 bases, leaving 5 bases of the junction unmatched. This CDR3 comprises 16 residues. The CDR3 protein is CASSQDNRGWNTEAFF. Written as DNA, the CDR3 is TGCGCCAGCAGCCAAGACAACAGGGGATGGAACACTGAAGCTTTCTTT.

This rearrangement joins TRBV30 to TRBJ1-3; D possibly corresponds to TRBD1 (5 bases). Germline-derived CDR1 and CDR2 are GTSNPN and SVGIG (reference sequence). The CDR3 consists of 15 residues. V was trimmed by 0 bases and J by 5 bases, leaving 14 bases between them. The CDR3 spells CAWSVRGAGRNTIYF. CDR3 DNA: TGTGCCTGGAGTGTACGAGGTGCAGGGCGAAACACCATATATTTT.

At least ten counts were recorded for this clone. The CDR3 loop is CASSLRTGDYEQYV. The CDR3 DNA follows: TGTGCCAGTAGTCTTCGGACAGGGGATTACGAGCAGTACGTC. The chain joins TRBV19 to TRBJ2-7; TRBD1 matches 9 bases. Germline CDR1 and CDR2: LNHDA and SQIVND (reference sequence). J lost 4 bases, V lost 5 bases, and 6 bases had no gene match. The CDR3 has 14 residues.

The chain links TRBV25-1 to TRBJ2-5; D remains ambiguous. The CDR3 length is 13 residues. V lost 3 bases and J 1 base, leaving 6 bases between the germline ends. CDR1 MGHDK and CDR2 SYGVNS come from the germline V gene. CDR3 sequence (DNA): TGTGCCAGCAGTGATTACAGCCAAGAGACCCAGTACTTC. Translating it yields CASSDYSQETQYF.

The gene calls are TRBV5-1 and TRBJ2-3; TRBD2 agrees at 9 bases. CDR1 is SGHRS and CDR2 is YFSETQ in the germline V gene. With 5 bases clipped from V and 0 bases from J, the junction kept 10 bases outside the gene matches. This CDR3 comprises 17 residues. CDR3 DNA: TGCGCCAGCAGAAAAGCGGGGGGCCCCCCTAGCACAGATACGCAGTATTTT. This codes for CASRKAGGPPSTDTQYF.

V gene TRBV7-6 combines with J gene TRBJ1-1; TRBD1 is a possible D gene (6 bases). Trimming took 2 bases from V and 0 from J, leaving 13 bases between them. Germline V gives CDR1 SGHVS, CDR2 FNYEAQ. This CDR3 contains 16 residues. The CDR3, as DNA: TGTGCCAGCAGCTTACAGTCGGGACAAATGAACACTGAAGCTTTCTTT. It codes for CASSLQSGQMNTEAFF.

This rearrangement joins TRBV29-1 to TRBJ1-2; possible D gene TRBD1, 5 bases. This CDR3 spans 12 amino acids. Germline-derived CDR1 and CDR2 are SQVTM and ANQGSEA. Deletions cut 3 bases from V and 8 bases from J, with 13 bases between. The CDR3 sequence is CSVEGTWDGYTF. CDR3 nucleotides: TGCAGCGTTGAGGGGACTTGGGACGGCTACACCTTC.

The rearrangement joins TRBV9 to TRBJ2-6; 7 positions match TRBD1. V was pared by 2 bases and J by 0 bases, with 2 bases of the junction left unmatched. Per germline, CDR1 SGDLS and CDR2 YYNGEE. This CDR3 region has 16 residues. In DNA form, the CDR3 reads TGTGCCAGCAGCGTCGACAGGGCCTCTGGGGCCAACGTCCTGACTTTC. Amino acid sequence: CASSVDRASGANVLTF.

A word on this clone: This CDR3 is also generated by other DNA sequences in the sample. The chain uses TRBV18 and TRBJ2-5; 8 nucleotides match TRBD1. The CDR3 extends over 13 amino acids. Germline CDR1 KGHSH, CDR2 LQKENI. J gave up 3 bases and V 5 bases, and 2 bases lay outside the gene matches. The CDR3 sequence: CASSLGQEETQYF. Written as DNA, the CDR3 is TGTGCCAGCTCATTGGGACAGGAAGAGACCCAGTACTTC.

V gene TRBV19 combines with J gene TRBJ1-1; the D gene is possibly TRBD1 (5 bases). The CDR3 covers 16 residues. With 5 bases removed from V and 1 base from J, the gap between germline ends came to 17 bases. In germline, CDR1 is LNHDA, CDR2 SQIVND (reference sequence). The CDR3 loop is CASSGQGQSSNTEAFF. The DNA of the CDR3 is TGTGCCAGTAGTGGGCAGGGTCAGTCATCGAACACTGAAGCTTTCTTT.

The chain links TRBV3-1 (or the pseudogene TRBV3-2) to TRBJ1-2; no reliable D call. The V gene's germline CDR1 is LGHDT and CDR2 YNNKEL (reference sequence). Between the trimmed V and J ends, which lost 3 bases and 2 bases, there was a span of 13 bases. The CDR3 extends over 15 amino acids. The CDR3 bases are TGTGCCAGCAGCCACCCAGGTGCCCGGAACTATGGCTACACCTTC. Translated: CASSHPGARNYGYTF.

This chain uses TRBV28 with TRBJ1-1; maybe TRBD1 (5 bases). Germline CDR1 reads MDHEN; CDR2 reads SYDVKM. Trimming cost V 6 bases and J 7 bases, with 18 bases left between them. The CDR3 is made up of 14 amino acids. CDR3 sequence reads: CASRRIGSQVEAFF. In DNA, the CDR3 is TGTGCCAGCAGAAGGATCGGGTCACAGGTTGAAGCTTTCTTT.

The chain recombines TRBV27 with TRBJ2-7; D is possibly TRBD1 (5 bases). Germline V gene lookup returns CDR1 MNHEY and CDR2 SMNVEV (reference sequence). This CDR3 region has 13 residues. Trimming removed 4 bases at V and 7 bases at J, with 14 bases between. The CDR3 DNA sequence: TGTGCCAGCAGTTCCGGACAACGCCGGGAGCAGTACTTC. The encoded protein is CASSSGQRREQYF.

This clone was observed once. This rearrangement joins TRBV4-2 to TRBJ2-1; TRBD2 aligns across 9 bases. The CDR3 contains 16 residues. The V gene end was trimmed by 4 bases and the J gene end by 6 bases; junction bases not matched to a gene: 10. Per germline, CDR1 LGHNA and CDR2 YNFKEQ. The CDR3 protein is CASSRDLSGSPNEQFF. CDR3 in DNA: TGTGCCAGCAGCCGAGACCTTAGCGGGAGTCCCAATGAGCAGTTCTTC.

The rearrangement uses TRBV7-7 and TRBJ1-4; TRBD1 is a possible D gene (5 bases). This CDR3 comprises 15 residues. V was cut by 6 bases and J by 0 bases, with 11 bases left in between. Germline CDR1 is SSHAT and CDR2 is FNYEAQ (reference sequence). CDR3 DNA: TGTGCCAGCAGTACCGGGACTACAACTAATGAAAAACTGTTTTTT. Its translation: CASSTGTTTNEKLFF. The entire variable domain, with the rest obtained from reference TRBV7-7 and TRBJ1-4, is as follows: GAGVSQSPRYKVTKRGQDVTLRCDPISSHATLYWYQQALGQGPEFLTYFNYEAQPDKSGLPSDRFSAERPEGSISTLTIQRTEQRDSAMYRCASSTGTTTNEKLFFGSGTQLSVL.